These 18 T cell receptor beta chains came from one sample sequenced in a study of T cell repertoires in cytomegalovirus infection. TCRdb passed the reads through MiXCR, listing each CDR3 protein once. The sample holds about 830,000 distinct CDR3 sequences, about 30% seen once. These receptors are not linked to any known antigen. The sequencing used cultured CD8+ T cells from PBMCs, collected from culture after CMV antigen stimulation. These receptors were taken from a human donor in good health (CMV status not recorded). Some clones in this sample may be carry-over from other donors' samples.

This clonotype was seen more than once but under ten times. The chain couples TRBV5-5 to TRBJ2-3; D is possibly TRBD1 (6 bases). CDR3 length: 16 amino acids. V was clipped by 6 bases and J by 6 bases, with 23 bases between them. Germline V gene sequence: CDR1 SGHKS, CDR2 YYEKEE (reference sequence). CDR3 nucleotides: TGTGCCAGCATGTTTGCTCCAGGGGATAGTAAGGATACGCAGTATTTT. It specifies CASMFAPGDSKDTQYF.

This clonotype has more than one count but fewer than ten. The V call is TRBV10-3, the J call TRBJ2-1; 11 nucleotides align to TRBD2. The length of the CDR3 is 16 residues. From germline, CDR1 is ENHRY and CDR2 SYGVKD. Germline trimming cut 0 bases from V and 7 bases from J; bases unmatched to any gene: 5. The CDR3 spells CAISESVSGGANEQFF. For the CDR3, the DNA is TGTGCCATCAGTGAGTCGGTTAGCGGGGGGGCGAATGAGCAGTTCTTC.

The chain carries TRBV7-8 and TRBJ2-2, with TRBD1 matching 8 bases. The germline V gene has CDR1 SGHVS and CDR2 FQNEAQ. V lost 1 base to trimming and J lost 6 bases; unmatched junction nucleotides: 7. This CDR3 spans 16 amino acids. The CDR3 DNA sequence: TGTGCCAGCAGCTTAGAGGCAGGGGGCGCGGCCGGGGAGCTGTTTTTT. Translated, it gives CASSLEAGGAAGELFF.

This clonotype occurred a few times. The genes are TRBV7-9 and TRBJ2-7; TRBD1 or TRBD2 may be the D gene (6 bases each). Between the trimmed V and J ends, which lost 5 bases and 1 base, there was a span of 15 bases. Germline CDR1 reads SEHNR; CDR2 reads FQNEAQ (reference sequence). The CDR3 spans 15 residues. In nucleotides, the CDR3 is TGTGCCAGCAGCCATATAGGGGGACTTTCCTACGAGCAGTACTTC. It specifies CASSHIGGLSYEQYF.

The genes are TRBV13 and TRBJ1-4; 7 positions agree with TRBD1. J lost 7 bases, V lost 3 bases, and 2 bases had no gene match. Germline loops: CDR1 PRHDT, CDR2 FYEKMQ (reference sequence). This CDR3 comprises 13 residues. The CDR3: CASSLGQSEKLFF. In DNA form, the CDR3 reads TGTGCCAGCAGCTTGGGACAGAGTGAAAAACTGTTTTTT. The full variable domain, completed using reference TRBV13 and TRBJ1-4, is AAGVIQSPRHLIKEKRETATLKCYPIPRHDTVYWYQQGPGQDPQFLISFYEKMQSDKGSIPDRFSAQQFSDYHSELNMSSLELGDSALYFCASSLGQSEKLFFGSGTQLSVL.

The chain links TRBV15 to TRBJ2-3, with 7 positions matching TRBD1. This CDR3 has 16 amino acids. The V segment lost 1 base and the J segment 3 bases; nucleotides outside the gene matches: 7. The germline CDR1 and CDR2 sequences are LNHNV and YYDKDF (reference sequence). The CDR3 protein is CATSRGMTGRTDTQYF. The CDR3 DNA sequence: TGTGCCACCAGCAGAGGGATGACAGGGCGAACAGATACGCAGTATTTT.

The chain employs TRBV11-2 and TRBJ2-7, with D possibly TRBD2 on 5 matching bases. The CDR3 length is 14 residues. Trimming removed 0 bases from V and 3 bases from J, with 9 bases in between. Germline V gene sequence: CDR1 SGHAT, CDR2 FQNNGV. In DNA form, the CDR3 reads TGTGCCAGCAGCTTAGAGCCCCGGGGCTACGAGCAGTACGTC. Translated: CASSLEPRGYEQYV.

The chain recombines TRBV20-1 with TRBJ2-5; D possibly corresponds to TRBD2 (6 bases). The CDR3 is 15 residues long. Trimming removed 1 base from V and 3 bases from J, with 15 bases in between. Per germline, CDR1 DFQATT and CDR2 SNEGSKA (reference sequence). The CDR3 region is CSARVVGLPEETQYF. CDR3 coding DNA: TGCAGTGCTAGAGTTGTGGGACTGCCCGAAGAGACCCAGTACTTC.

V is TRBV27 and J is TRBJ1-2; no firm D call. Trimming shortened V by 6 bases and J by 2 bases, and 19 bases separated the two germline ends. This CDR3 is 16 amino acids long. From germline, CDR1 is MNHEY and CDR2 SMNVEV (reference sequence). The chain's CDR3 is CASRHPGTPTNYGYTF. The CDR3 bases are TGTGCCAGCAGACATCCCGGTACACCAACAAACTATGGCTACACCTTC.

The J gene is TRBJ1-4, the V gene TRBV24-1; the match to TRBD1 covers 10 bases. The CDR3 spans 16 residues. Per the germline V gene, CDR1 is KGHDR and CDR2 is SFDVKD. The V and J ends lost 4 bases and 10 bases, in that order; junction bases with no gene match: 11. CDR3 nucleotides: TGTGCCACCAGTGACGCACACCGGGACAGGGGTGGAAAACTGTTTTTT. Translated, it gives CATSDAHRDRGGKLFF.

The rearrangement joins TRBV2 to TRBJ2-6; TRBD1 aligns across 9 bases. CDR1 is SNHLY and CDR2 is FYNNEI in the germline V gene. The CDR3 totals 16 residues. V was pared by 7 bases and J by 4 bases, with 8 bases of the junction left unmatched. The CDR3 spells CASKGQGTTGANVLTF. The CDR3 coding sequence is TGTGCCAGCAAAGGACAGGGGACAACAGGGGCCAACGTCCTGACTTTC.

The genes are TRBV6-1 and TRBJ2-7; D call uncertain. Deletions cut 8 bases from V and 3 bases from J, with 8 bases between. Germline V gene lookup returns CDR1 MNHNS and CDR2 SASEGT. The CDR3 consists of 11 residues. CDR3 bases: TGTGCCAGCGACTGGAACTACGAGCAGTACTTC. It translates to CASDWNYEQYF.

The V call is TRBV27, the J call TRBJ1-1; D gene uncertain. Germline V gives CDR1 MNHEY, CDR2 SMNVEV (reference sequence). The V end lost 0 bases, the J end lost 4 bases, and 24 bases lay between the germline ends. This CDR3 contains 19 residues. The DNA of the CDR3 is TGTGCCAGCAGTTTATCCCATATGGAAAGGGCGAATCGGGGCACTGAAGCTTTCTTT. The encoded protein is CASSLSHMERANRGTEAFF.

This clonotype was seen only a few times. This chain joins TRBV6-5 and TRBJ1-1; TRBD1 might be the D (6 bases). Germline V CDR1 and CDR2: MNHEY, SVGAGI. This CDR3 has 16 residues. V lost 8 bases and J lost 1, with 20 bases in between. Here the CDR3 reads CASFKGGGRPNTEAFF. CDR3 nucleotides: TGTGCCAGCTTTAAGGGGGGCGGCAGGCCGAACACTGAAGCTTTCTTT.

This clonotype showed up just a few times. The rearrangement links TRBV19 to TRBJ1-1, with D perhaps matching TRBD1 (5 bases). CDR1 and CDR2 from the germline V gene are LNHDA and SQIVND (reference sequence). V gave up 4 bases and J gave up 8 bases, with 11 bases separating them. The CDR3 is 12 amino acids. The CDR3 reads CASSTGAIEAFF. CDR3 coding DNA: TGTGCCAGTAGTACCGGGGCCATAGAAGCTTTCTTT.

This clonotype was counted between two and nine times. The V and J genes are TRBV12-3 or TRBV12-4 and TRBJ2-2, with D possibly called TRBD1 or TRBD2 (5 bases each). The CDR3 extends over 16 amino acids. V was cut by 6 bases and J by 0 bases, with 14 bases left in between. CDR3 protein: CASSFTLGANTGELFF. CDR3 sequence (DNA): TGTGCCAGCAGCTTCACCCTGGGGGCGAACACCGGGGAGCTGTTTTTT.

The V and J genes are TRBV7-9 and TRBJ2-1; possible D gene TRBD2, 6 bases. There are 16 residues in the CDR3. Germline CDR1 is SEHNR and CDR2 is FQNEAQ (reference sequence). V lost 1 base and J 2 bases, leaving 12 bases between the germline ends. This CDR3 is CASSLGAGKPYNEQFF. The CDR3 bases are TGTGCCAGCAGCTTAGGGGCGGGAAAGCCCTACAATGAGCAGTTCTTC.

This clonotype was detected only a few times. The genes are TRBV18 and TRBJ1-3, with 7 bases matching TRBD1. CDR1 KGHSH and CDR2 LQKENI come from the germline V gene. The CDR3 contains 16 residues. V shed 0 bases, J shed 0 bases, and the junction held 2 bases outside the gene matches. CDR3 amino acids: CASSPPGQNSGNTIYF. The CDR3 DNA reads as TGTGCCAGCTCACCACCGGGACAGAACTCTGGAAACACCATATATTTT.